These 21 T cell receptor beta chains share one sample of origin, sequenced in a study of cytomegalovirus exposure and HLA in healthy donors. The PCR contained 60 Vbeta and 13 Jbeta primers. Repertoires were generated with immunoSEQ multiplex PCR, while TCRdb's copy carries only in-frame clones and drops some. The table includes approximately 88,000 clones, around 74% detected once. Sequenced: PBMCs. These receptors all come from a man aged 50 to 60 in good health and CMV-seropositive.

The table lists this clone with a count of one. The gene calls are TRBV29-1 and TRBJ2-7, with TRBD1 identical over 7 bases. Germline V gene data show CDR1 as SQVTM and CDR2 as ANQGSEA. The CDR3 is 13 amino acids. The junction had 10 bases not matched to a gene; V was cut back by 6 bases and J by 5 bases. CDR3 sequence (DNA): TGCAGCGTCGCCTCCGGGACAGTACACGAGCAGTACTTC. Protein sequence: CSVASGTVHEQYF.

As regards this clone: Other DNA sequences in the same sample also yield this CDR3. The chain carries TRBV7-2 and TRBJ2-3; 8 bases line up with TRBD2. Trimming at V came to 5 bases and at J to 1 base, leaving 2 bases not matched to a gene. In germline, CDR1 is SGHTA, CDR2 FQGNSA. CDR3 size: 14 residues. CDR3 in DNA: TGTGCCAGCAGCCGAGCGGGGGGCACAGATACGCAGTATTTT. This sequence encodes CASSRAGGTDTQYF.

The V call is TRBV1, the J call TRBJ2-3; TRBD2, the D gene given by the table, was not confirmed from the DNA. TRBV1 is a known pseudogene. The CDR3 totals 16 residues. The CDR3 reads CTSSLPTSGVTDTQYF. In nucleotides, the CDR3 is TGCACCAGCAGCCTCCCGACTAGCGGGGTTACAGATACGCAGTATTTT.

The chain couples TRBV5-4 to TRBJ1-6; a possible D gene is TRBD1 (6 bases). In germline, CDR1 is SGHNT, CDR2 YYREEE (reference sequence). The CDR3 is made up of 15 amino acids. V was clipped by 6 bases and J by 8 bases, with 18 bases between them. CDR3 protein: CASTRGAGVDSPLHF. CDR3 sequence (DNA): TGTGCCAGCACCCGGGGGGCGGGGGTGGATTCACCCCTCCACTTT.

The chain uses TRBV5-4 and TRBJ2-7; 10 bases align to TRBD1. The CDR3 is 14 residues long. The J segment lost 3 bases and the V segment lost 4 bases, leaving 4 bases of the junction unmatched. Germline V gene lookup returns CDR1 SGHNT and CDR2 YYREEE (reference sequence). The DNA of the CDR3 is TGTGCCAGCAGCCCCGGGACAGGGGTCTACGAGCAGTACTTC. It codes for CASSPGTGVYEQYF.

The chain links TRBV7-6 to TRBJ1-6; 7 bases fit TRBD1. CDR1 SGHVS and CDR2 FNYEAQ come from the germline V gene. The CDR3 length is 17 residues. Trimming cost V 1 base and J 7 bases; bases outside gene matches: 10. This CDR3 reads CASSLGEQGGPNSPLHF. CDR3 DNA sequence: TGTGCCAGCAGCTTAGGGGAGCAGGGGGGCCCCAATTCACCCCTCCACTTT. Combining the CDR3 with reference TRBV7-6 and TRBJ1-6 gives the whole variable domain GAGVSQSPRYKVTKRGQDVALRCDPISGHVSLYWYRQALGQGPEFLTYFNYEAQQDKSGLPNDRFSAERPEGSISTLTIQRTEQRDSAMYRCASSLGEQGGPNSPLHFGNGTRLTVT.

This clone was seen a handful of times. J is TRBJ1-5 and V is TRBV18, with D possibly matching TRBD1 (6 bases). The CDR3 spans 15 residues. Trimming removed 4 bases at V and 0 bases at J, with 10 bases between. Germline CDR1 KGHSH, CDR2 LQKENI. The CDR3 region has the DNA TGTGCCAGCTCACGGGACATATATAGCAATCAGCCCCAGCATTTT. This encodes CASSRDIYSNQPQHF.

The CDR3 sequence is CASSIIPTEAFF. As DNA, the CDR3 is TGTGCCAGCAGCATTATCCCCACTGAAGCTTTCTTT. The chain is built from TRBV11-3 and TRBJ1-1; D uncertain. The CDR3 spans 12 residues. The germline V gene encodes CDR1 SGHNT and CDR2 YENEEA. V lost 5 bases and J lost 4, with 8 bases in between.

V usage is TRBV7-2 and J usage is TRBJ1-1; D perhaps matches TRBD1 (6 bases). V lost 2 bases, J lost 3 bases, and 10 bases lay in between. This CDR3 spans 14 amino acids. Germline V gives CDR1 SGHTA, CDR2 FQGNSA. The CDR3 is CASSLQGSDTEAFF. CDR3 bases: TGTGCCAGCAGCTTACAGGGGAGTGACACTGAAGCTTTCTTT.

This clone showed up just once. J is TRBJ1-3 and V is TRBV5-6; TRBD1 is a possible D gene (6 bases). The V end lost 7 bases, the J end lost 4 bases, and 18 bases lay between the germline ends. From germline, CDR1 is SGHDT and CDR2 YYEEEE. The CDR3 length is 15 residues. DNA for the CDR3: TGTGCCAGCGGGGGCCTCCTTACCGAAGGAAACACCATATATTTT. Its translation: CASGGLLTEGNTIYF. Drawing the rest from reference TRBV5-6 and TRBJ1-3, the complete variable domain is DAGVTQSPTHLIKTRGQQVTLRCSPKSGHDTVSWYQQALGQGPQFIFQYYEEEERQRGNFPDRFSGHQFPNYSSELNVNALLLGDSALYLCASGGLLTEGNTIYFGEGSWLTVV.

Here the CDR3 reads CASSASYGYTF. The CDR3 bases are TGTGCCAGCAGTGCCAGCTATGGCTACACCTTC. V usage is TRBV2 and J usage is TRBJ1-2; D remains ambiguous. This CDR3 is built from 11 residues. In germline, CDR1 is SNHLY, CDR2 FYNNEI. V dropped 4 bases and J dropped 4 bases, with 4 bases sitting between them.

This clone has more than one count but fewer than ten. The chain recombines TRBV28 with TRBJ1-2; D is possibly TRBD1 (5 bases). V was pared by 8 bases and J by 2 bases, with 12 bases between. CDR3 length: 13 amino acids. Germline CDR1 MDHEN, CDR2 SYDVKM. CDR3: CASRKGPNYGYTF. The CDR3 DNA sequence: TGTGCCAGCCGTAAGGGGCCCAACTATGGCTACACCTTC.

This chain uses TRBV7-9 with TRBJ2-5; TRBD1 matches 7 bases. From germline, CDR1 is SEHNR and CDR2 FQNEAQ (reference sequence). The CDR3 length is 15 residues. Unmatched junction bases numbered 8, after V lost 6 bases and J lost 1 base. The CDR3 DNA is TGTGCCAGCAGTTTTACGGACAGGCTCCAAGAGACCCAGTACTTC. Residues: CASSFTDRLQETQYF.

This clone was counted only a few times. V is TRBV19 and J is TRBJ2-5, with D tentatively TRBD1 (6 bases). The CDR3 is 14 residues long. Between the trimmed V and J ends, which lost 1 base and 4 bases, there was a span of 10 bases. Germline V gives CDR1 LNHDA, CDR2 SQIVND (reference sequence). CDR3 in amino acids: CASSIVQGTETQYF. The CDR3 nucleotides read TGTGCCAGTAGTATAGTACAGGGCACAGAGACCCAGTACTTC. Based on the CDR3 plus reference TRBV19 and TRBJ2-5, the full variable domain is DGGITQSPKYLFRKEGQNVTLSCEQNLNHDAMYWYRQDPGQGLRLIYYSQIVNDFQKGDIAEGYSVSREKKESFPLTVTSAQKNPTAFYLCASSIVQGTETQYFGPGTRLLVL.

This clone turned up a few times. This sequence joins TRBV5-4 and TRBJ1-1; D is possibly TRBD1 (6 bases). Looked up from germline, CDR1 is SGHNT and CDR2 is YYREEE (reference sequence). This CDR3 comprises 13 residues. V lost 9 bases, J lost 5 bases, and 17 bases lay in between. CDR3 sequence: CATKQGGGTEAFF. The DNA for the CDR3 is TGTGCCACCAAACAGGGCGGTGGAACTGAAGCTTTCTTT. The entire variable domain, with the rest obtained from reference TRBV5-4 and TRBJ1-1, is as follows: ETGVTQSPTHLIKTRGQQVTLRCSSQSGHNTVSWYQQALGQGPQFIFQYYREEENGRGNFPPRFSGLQFPNYSSELNVNALELDDSALYLCATKQGGGTEAFFGQGTRLTVV.

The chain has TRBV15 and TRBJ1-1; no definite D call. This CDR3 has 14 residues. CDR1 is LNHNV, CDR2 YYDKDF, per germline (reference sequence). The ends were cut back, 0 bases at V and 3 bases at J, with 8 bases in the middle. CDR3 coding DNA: TGTGCCACCAGCAGAGATAGCAAAGACACTGAAGCTTTCTTT. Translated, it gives CATSRDSKDTEAFF.

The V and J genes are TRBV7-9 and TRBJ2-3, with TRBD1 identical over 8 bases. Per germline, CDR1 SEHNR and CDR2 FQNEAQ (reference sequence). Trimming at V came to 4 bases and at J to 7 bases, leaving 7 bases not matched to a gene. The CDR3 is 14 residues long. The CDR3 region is CASSSDRDLYTQYF. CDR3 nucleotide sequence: TGTGCCAGCAGCTCGGACAGGGACCTGTATACGCAGTATTTT.

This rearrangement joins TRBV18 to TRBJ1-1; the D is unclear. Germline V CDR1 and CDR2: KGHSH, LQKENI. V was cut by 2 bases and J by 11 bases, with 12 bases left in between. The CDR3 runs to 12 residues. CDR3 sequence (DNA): TGTGCCAGCTCACCAGCGGGAGGGATGGCTTTCTTT. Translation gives CASSPAGGMAFF.

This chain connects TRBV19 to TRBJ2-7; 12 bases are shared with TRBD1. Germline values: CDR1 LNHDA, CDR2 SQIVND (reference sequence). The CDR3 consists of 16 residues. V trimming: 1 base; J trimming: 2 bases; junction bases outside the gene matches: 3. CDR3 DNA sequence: TGTGCCAGTAGTATAGGCGGGACAGGGGGCGCCTACGAGCAGTACTTC. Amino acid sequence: CASSIGGTGGAYEQYF.

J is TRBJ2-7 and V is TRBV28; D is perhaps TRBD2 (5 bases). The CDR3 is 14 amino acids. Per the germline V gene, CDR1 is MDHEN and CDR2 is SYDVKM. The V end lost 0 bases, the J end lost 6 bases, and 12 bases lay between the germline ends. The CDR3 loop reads CASSLWNSGFEQYF. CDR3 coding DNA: TGTGCCAGCAGTTTATGGAATTCGGGGTTCGAGCAGTACTTC.

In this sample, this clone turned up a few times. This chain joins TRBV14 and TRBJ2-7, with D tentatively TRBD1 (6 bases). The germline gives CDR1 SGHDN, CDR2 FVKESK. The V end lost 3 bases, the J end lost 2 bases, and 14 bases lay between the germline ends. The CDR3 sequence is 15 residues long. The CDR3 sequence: CASSQRTAKAYEQYF. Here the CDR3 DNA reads TGTGCCAGCAGCCAGAGGACAGCCAAGGCCTACGAGCAGTACTTC.